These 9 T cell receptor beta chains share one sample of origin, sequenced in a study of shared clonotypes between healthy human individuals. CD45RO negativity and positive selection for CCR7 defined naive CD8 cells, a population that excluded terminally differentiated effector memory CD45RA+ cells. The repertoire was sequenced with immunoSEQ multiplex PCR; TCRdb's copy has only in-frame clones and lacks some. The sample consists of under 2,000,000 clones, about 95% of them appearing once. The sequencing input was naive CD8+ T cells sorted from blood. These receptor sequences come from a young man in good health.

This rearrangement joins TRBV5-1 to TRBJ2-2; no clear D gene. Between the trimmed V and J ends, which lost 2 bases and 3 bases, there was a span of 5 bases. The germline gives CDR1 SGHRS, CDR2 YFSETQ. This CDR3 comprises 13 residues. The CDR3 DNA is TGCGCCAGCAGCTTTTTTGACACCGGGGAGCTGTTTTTT. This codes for CASSFFDTGELFF.

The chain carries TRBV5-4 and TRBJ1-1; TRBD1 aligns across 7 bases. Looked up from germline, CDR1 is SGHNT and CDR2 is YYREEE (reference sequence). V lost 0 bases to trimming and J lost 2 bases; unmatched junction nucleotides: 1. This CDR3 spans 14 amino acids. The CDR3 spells CASSLDRGNTEAFF. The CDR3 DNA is TGTGCCAGCAGCTTGGACAGGGGAAACACTGAAGCTTTCTTT.

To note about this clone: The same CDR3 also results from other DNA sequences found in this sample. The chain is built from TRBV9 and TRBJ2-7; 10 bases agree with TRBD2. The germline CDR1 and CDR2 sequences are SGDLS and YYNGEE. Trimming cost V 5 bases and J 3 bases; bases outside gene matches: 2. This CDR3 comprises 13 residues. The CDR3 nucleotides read TGTGCCAGCAGTCGGACTAGCGGCTACGAGCAGTACTTC. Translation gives CASSRTSGYEQYF.

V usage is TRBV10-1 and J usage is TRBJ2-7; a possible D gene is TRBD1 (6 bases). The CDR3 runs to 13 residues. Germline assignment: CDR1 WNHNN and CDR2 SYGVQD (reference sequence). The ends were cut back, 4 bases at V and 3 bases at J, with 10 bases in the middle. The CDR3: CASSVAGVYEQYF. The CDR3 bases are TGCGCCAGCAGTGTGGCAGGGGTCTACGAGCAGTACTTC.

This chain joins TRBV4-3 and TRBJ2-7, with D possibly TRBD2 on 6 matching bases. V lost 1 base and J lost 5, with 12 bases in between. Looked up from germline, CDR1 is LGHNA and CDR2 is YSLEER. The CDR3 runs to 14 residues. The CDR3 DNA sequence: TGCGCCAGCAGCCAAGCGGCGGGAACCCACGAGCAGTACTTC. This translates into CASSQAAGTHEQYF.

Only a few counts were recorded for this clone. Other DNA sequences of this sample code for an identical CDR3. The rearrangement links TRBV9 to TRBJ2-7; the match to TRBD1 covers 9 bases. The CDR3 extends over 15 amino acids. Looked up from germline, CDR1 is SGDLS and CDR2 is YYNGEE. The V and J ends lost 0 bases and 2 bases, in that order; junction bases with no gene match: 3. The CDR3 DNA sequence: TGTGCCAGCAGCGTAGGTGGGACAGGGACCTACGAGCAGTACTTC. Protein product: CASSVGGTGTYEQYF.

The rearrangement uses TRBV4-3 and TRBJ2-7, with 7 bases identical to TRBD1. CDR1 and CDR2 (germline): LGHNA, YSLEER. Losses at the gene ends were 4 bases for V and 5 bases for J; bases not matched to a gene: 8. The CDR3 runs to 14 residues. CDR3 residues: CASSLGQTVHEQYF. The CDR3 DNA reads TGCGCCAGCAGCCTGGGACAGACGGTCCACGAGCAGTACTTC.

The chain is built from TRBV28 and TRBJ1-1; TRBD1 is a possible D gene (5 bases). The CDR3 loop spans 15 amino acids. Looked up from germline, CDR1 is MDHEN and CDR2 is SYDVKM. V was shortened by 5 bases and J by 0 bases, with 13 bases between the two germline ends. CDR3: CASSGLGVMNTEAFF. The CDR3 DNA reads TGTGCCAGCAGTGGGTTGGGGGTAATGAACACTGAAGCTTTCTTT. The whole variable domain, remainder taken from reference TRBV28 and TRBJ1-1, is DVKVTQSSRYLVKRTGEKVFLECVQDMDHENMFWYRQDPGLGLRLIYFSYDVKMKEKGDIPEGYSVSREKKERFSLILESASTNQTSMYLCASSGLGVMNTEAFFGQGTRLTVV.

CDR3 coding DNA: TGTGCCAGCAGCTTAGTAGCGGGGGGTCATAACAATGAGCAGTTCTTC. Amino acids: CASSLVAGGHNNEQFF. The chain combines TRBV7-8 with TRBJ2-1; 10 nucleotides agree with TRBD2. The CDR3 spans 16 residues. After removal of 1 base from V and 5 bases from J, the junction contained 5 bases not matched to a gene. Germline V gives CDR1 SGHVS, CDR2 FQNEAQ.